This TCR beta chain emerged from a study of OX40 agonist ivuxolimab in advanced cancers. Turning to the study itself: A mean age of about 59 years, range about 20 to 90, was recorded, and 70% to 85% were male.

Produced via immunoSEQ multiplex PCR; TCRdb's table is partial and in-frame only. The data show about 83,000 clones, approximately 91% seen once. In regard to this clone: The antigen is not known.

The V segment lost 4 bases and the J segment 7 bases; nucleotides outside the gene matches: 7. CDR3 length: 14 residues. Germline assignment: CDR1 MGHRA and CDR2 YSYEKL. Study outcomes and limitations: More expanded clones were found, on average, in CD8+ than in CD4+ T cells.

The chain employs TRBV4-1 and TRBJ2-7, with 10 nucleotides matching TRBD2. This sequence originates from an adult with an advanced solid tumor such as melanoma, head and neck, liver or kidney cancer. The sequencing here drew on CD4+ or CD8+ T cells sorted from blood, taken in a trial of the OX40 agonist ivuxolimab. Here the CDR3 reads CASSPLAGVREQYF. For the CDR3, the DNA is TGCGCCAGCAGCCCCCTAGCGGGAGTTAGGGAGCAGTACTTC.